This T cell receptor (beta chain) was documented in a study of breast tumors, draining lymph nodes, adjacent tissues. The V gene end was trimmed by 3 bases and the J gene end by 5 bases; junction bases not matched to a gene: 12. CDR1 is DFQATT and CDR2 is SNEGSKA in the germline V gene (reference sequence). CDR3 length: 15 residues. Note on this clonotype: Its antigen is not identified. One base away lies a much larger clone, so this may be a sequencing read error.

TCRdb reprocessed the multiplex PCR reads with MiXCR, giving one entry per CDR3 protein. The sample contains under 300,000 distinct CDR3 sequences, less than 35% of which appear only once. Axillary draining lymph nodes of breast cancer patients supplied the node samples. Whole-study results and caveats: Tumors had less TCR diversity than lymph nodes, more than nontumor tissue.

The sample comprised axillary lymph node tissue. This TCR came from a female donor with breast cancer. Some clones in this sample may be carry-over from other donors' samples. This rearrangement joins TRBV20-1 to TRBJ2-5; 7 nucleotides match TRBD2. The CDR3 coding sequence is TGCAGTGCTAGCCCCCGGGGAGGGCATACGGAGACCCAGTACTTC. This codes for CSASPRGGHTETQYF.